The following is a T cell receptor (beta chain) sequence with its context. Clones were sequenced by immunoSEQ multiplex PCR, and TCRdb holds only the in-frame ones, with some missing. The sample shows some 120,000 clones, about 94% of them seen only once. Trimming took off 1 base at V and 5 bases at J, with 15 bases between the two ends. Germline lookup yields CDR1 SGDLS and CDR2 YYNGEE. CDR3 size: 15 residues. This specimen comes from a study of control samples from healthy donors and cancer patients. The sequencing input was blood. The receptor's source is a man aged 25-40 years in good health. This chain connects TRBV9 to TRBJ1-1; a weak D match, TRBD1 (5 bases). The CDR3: CASSVSPGSRTEAFF. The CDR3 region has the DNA TGTGCCAGCAGCGTAAGTCCAGGGAGTAGGACTGAAGCTTTCTTT.